A selection of T cell receptor beta chains follows, all from one sample in a study of Ad26.COV2.S vaccination and SARS-CoV-2 variants. Sequencing used immunoSEQ multiplex PCR; TCRdb keeps in-frame clones, though not all of them. The repertoire consists of about 680,000 clones, with more than 80% occurring once and the leading ten covering over 1.3%. Material: peripheral blood, obtained in a trial of Ad26.COV2.S vaccine versus placebo. The receptor source for this set is a person between 18 and 65 years old who received the Ad26.COV2.S COVID-19 vaccine or a placebo. CDR3s include the opening cysteine and the closing phenylalanine or tryptophan. A D gene is named only where the DNA matches it firmly. Some rows have no size entry. The others give once, few or many, or a class for an expanded clone.

CDR3nt: TGTGCCAGCAGCCTGGGACAGAGCCCTGAAAAACTGTTTTTT
CDR3aa: CASSLGQSPEKLFF
d_gene: TRBD1
abundance: .
j_gene: TRBJ1-4
v_gene: TRBV7-2

CDR3nt: TGTGCCAGCAGCTTAGCGCGGGCTAGCGGGAGCCTCAATGAGCAGTTCTTC
CDR3aa: CASSLARASGSLNEQFF
d_gene: TRBD2
abundance: .
j_gene: TRBJ2-1
v_gene: TRBV7-9

CDR3nt: TGTGCCAGCACCCGGCGGGACTCCCACACAGATACGCAGTATTTT
CDR3aa: CASTRRDSHTDTQYF
d_gene: .
abundance: .
j_gene: TRBJ2-3
v_gene: TRBV2

CDR3nt: TGTGCCAGCACCCGTAGCGGGGCTACTCTGGTCTTC
CDR3aa: CASTRSGATLVF
d_gene: TRBD2
abundance: .
j_gene: TRBJ2-1
v_gene: TRBV12-3/TRBV12-4

CDR3nt: TGTGCCACCAGCAGAGGTTTGGGACAGGCAGGTGAGCAGTTCTTC
CDR3aa: CATSRGLGQAGEQFF
d_gene: TRBD1
abundance: .
j_gene: TRBJ2-1
v_gene: TRBV15

CDR3nt: TGTGCCAGCAGGCAGGGGGAGGAGAACACTGAAGCTTTCTTT
CDR3aa: CASRQGEENTEAFF
d_gene: .
abundance: .
j_gene: TRBJ1-1
v_gene: TRBV21-1

CDR3nt: TGTGCCAGCAGCTCCAGGGGGGGCAATGAGCAGTTCTTC
CDR3aa: CASSSRGGNEQFF
d_gene: .
abundance: .
j_gene: TRBJ2-1
v_gene: TRBV5-4

CDR3nt: TGTGCCAGCTCACCGGACCGGTACTACGAGCAGTACTTC
CDR3aa: CASSPDRYYEQYF
d_gene: .
abundance: .
j_gene: TRBJ2-7
v_gene: TRBV18

CDR3nt: TGTGCCAGCAGCATTGGACTGACCTTGAGGGAGCTGTTTTTT
CDR3aa: CASSIGLTLRELFF
d_gene: .
abundance: .
j_gene: TRBJ2-2
v_gene: TRBV5-6

CDR3nt: TGTGCCTGGAGCCGGACGGGAAGGTCTAATGAAAAACTGTTTTTT
CDR3aa: CAWSRTGRSNEKLFF
d_gene: .
abundance: once
j_gene: TRBJ1-4
v_gene: TRBV30

CDR3nt: TGTGCCAGCACCCATTCGCAGGGTGCGTCCGAGCAGTACTTC
CDR3aa: CASTHSQGASEQYF
d_gene: .
abundance: .
j_gene: TRBJ2-7
v_gene: TRBV25-1

CDR3nt: TGTGCCAGCAGCCCCCGACAGGGGGCTAACTATGGCTACACCTTC
CDR3aa: CASSPRQGANYGYTF
d_gene: TRBD1
abundance: .
j_gene: TRBJ1-2
v_gene: TRBV7-2

CDR3nt: TGTGCCAGCAGTGAGACAGGGGGATCGGCCCTCCACTTT
CDR3aa: CASSETGGSALHF
d_gene: TRBD1
abundance: .
j_gene: TRBJ1-6
v_gene: TRBV6-1

CDR3nt: TGCGCCAGCAGCTTCAGAAGAGAAGCGCAAGGCTACACCTTC
CDR3aa: CASSFRREAQGYTF
d_gene: .
abundance: .
j_gene: TRBJ1-2
v_gene: TRBV5-1

CDR3nt: TGTGCCAGCAGTCAAGGGGGGAATGAGCAGTTCTTC
CDR3aa: CASSQGGNEQFF
d_gene: .
abundance: .
j_gene: TRBJ2-1
v_gene: TRBV25-1

CDR3nt: TGTGCCAGCAGTTACGGGGGTCCCAATGGCTACACCTTC
CDR3aa: CASSYGGPNGYTF
d_gene: .
abundance: .
j_gene: TRBJ1-2
v_gene: TRBV6-5

CDR3nt: TGTGCCAGCAGCTTAGCTAGGGGGGCAGCAGCAACTAATGAAAAACTGTTTTTT
CDR3aa: CASSLARGAAATNEKLFF
d_gene: .
abundance: .
j_gene: TRBJ1-4
v_gene: TRBV7-6

CDR3nt: TGTGCCAGCAGATTAGGACAGGGCCTCTACGAGCAGTACTTC
CDR3aa: CASRLGQGLYEQYF
d_gene: TRBD1
abundance: .
j_gene: TRBJ2-7
v_gene: TRBV6-5

CDR3nt: TGTGCCAGCTCACAAGTCCCGGGACAGGTGGGCACTGAAGCTTTCTTT
CDR3aa: CASSQVPGQVGTEAFF
d_gene: TRBD1
abundance: .
j_gene: TRBJ1-1
v_gene: TRBV18

CDR3nt: TGTGCCAGCAGTGTTCAGAGGGCCTACGAGCAGTACTTC
CDR3aa: CASSVQRAYEQYF
d_gene: .
abundance: .
j_gene: TRBJ2-7
v_gene: TRBV6-2/TRBV6-3

CDR3nt: TGTGCCAGCAGCTCCTATGCCTGGGGCTACACCTTC
CDR3aa: CASSSYAWGYTF
d_gene: .
abundance: .
j_gene: TRBJ1-2
v_gene: TRBV7-2

CDR3nt: TGTGCCAGCAGTGAAGTCAGACGGGCTGACTATGGCTACACCTTC
CDR3aa: CASSEVRRADYGYTF
d_gene: .
abundance: .
j_gene: TRBJ1-2
v_gene: TRBV2

CDR3nt: TGTGCCATCAGGGGGGACAGGGGAAGCAATCAGCCCCAGCATTTT
CDR3aa: CAIRGDRGSNQPQHF
d_gene: TRBD1
abundance: .
j_gene: TRBJ1-5
v_gene: TRBV10-3

CDR3nt: TGCGCCAGCGGTACGACGGGCTACGAGCAGTACTTC
CDR3aa: CASGTTGYEQYF
d_gene: .
abundance: .
j_gene: TRBJ2-7
v_gene: TRBV5-1

CDR3nt: TGTGCCAGCAGATCGCAGGGGCGCCTGACCTACGAGCAGTACTTC
CDR3aa: CASRSQGRLTYEQYF
d_gene: .
abundance: .
j_gene: TRBJ2-7
v_gene: TRBV6-5

CDR3nt: TGTGCCAGCAGCTTTAGGAGCGGGAGAGTCACAGAGACCCAGTACTTC
CDR3aa: CASSFRSGRVTETQYF
d_gene: TRBD2
abundance: .
j_gene: TRBJ2-5
v_gene: TRBV7-9

CDR3nt: TGTGCCAGCTCACCAGCACAGAACGGCGGCTACACCTTC
CDR3aa: CASSPAQNGGYTF
d_gene: .
abundance: once
j_gene: TRBJ1-2
v_gene: TRBV18

CDR3nt: TGTGCCAGCAGACCTTGGGCAGGGCCCACCGGGGAGCTGTTTTTT
CDR3aa: CASRPWAGPTGELFF
d_gene: .
abundance: .
j_gene: TRBJ2-2
v_gene: TRBV7-9

CDR3nt: TGTGCCAGCAGCTCGACTAGCGGGGATTCCTACGAGCAGTACTTC
CDR3aa: CASSSTSGDSYEQYF
d_gene: TRBD2
abundance: .
j_gene: TRBJ2-7
v_gene: TRBV7-2

CDR3nt: TGTGCCAGTATCCCGGACAGGGGAAAATACACCATATATTTT
CDR3aa: CASIPDRGKYTIYF
d_gene: TRBD1
abundance: .
j_gene: TRBJ1-3
v_gene: TRBV19

CDR3nt: TGTGCCAGTAGTGCTCAACGGGACAAAGTTTCCATATATTTT
CDR3aa: CASSAQRDKVSIYF
d_gene: .
abundance: .
j_gene: TRBJ1-3
v_gene: TRBV19

CDR3nt: TGTGCCAGCAGCGAAGTCCCGGGACGGCCAGAAAAACTGTTTTTT
CDR3aa: CASSEVPGRPEKLFF
d_gene: .
abundance: .
j_gene: TRBJ1-4
v_gene: TRBV5-4

CDR3nt: TGTGCCAGCAGGGAGGCTGGAGGGGGCTATGGCTACACCTTC
CDR3aa: CASREAGGGYGYTF
d_gene: .
abundance: .
j_gene: TRBJ1-2
v_gene: TRBV6-6

CDR3nt: TGTGCCAGCAGCTCTCGACAGGGGGGTACCGGGGAGCTGTTTTTT
CDR3aa: CASSSRQGGTGELFF
d_gene: TRBD1
abundance: .
j_gene: TRBJ2-2
v_gene: TRBV6-2/TRBV6-3

CDR3nt: TGTGCCAGCTCACCGGGCCAGCACTACGAGCAGTACTTC
CDR3aa: CASSPGQHYEQYF
d_gene: .
abundance: .
j_gene: TRBJ2-7
v_gene: TRBV18

CDR3nt: TGTGCCAGTAGTATCGGTATATTCGGCTCCTACGAGCAGTACTTC
CDR3aa: CASSIGIFGSYEQYF
d_gene: .
abundance: few
j_gene: TRBJ2-7
v_gene: TRBV19

CDR3nt: TGTGCCAGCAGCCTTAGGACTAGCGGGGCACAAGAGACCCAGTACTTC
CDR3aa: CASSLRTSGAQETQYF
d_gene: TRBD2
abundance: once
j_gene: TRBJ2-5
v_gene: TRBV7-9

CDR3nt: TGCGCCAGCAGCCAAGCGGGAGGGCCGCGGGTCGAGCAGTACTTC
CDR3aa: CASSQAGGPRVEQYF
d_gene: TRBD2
abundance: .
j_gene: TRBJ2-7
v_gene: TRBV5-1

CDR3nt: TGTGCCAGCAGTTACTCGTCAGAGGGTAGCGCGACTAGCACAGATACGCAGTATTTT
CDR3aa: CASSYSSEGSATSTDTQYF
d_gene: .
abundance: .
j_gene: TRBJ2-3
v_gene: TRBV6-2/TRBV6-3

CDR3nt: TGTGCCACCAGTGATCCAGCTCTAAATGAGCAGTTCTTC
CDR3aa: CATSDPALNEQFF
d_gene: .
abundance: .
j_gene: TRBJ2-1
v_gene: TRBV24-1

CDR3nt: TGTGCCAGCAGCGTAGCTCCAGGGAGGGATCAGCCCCAGCATTTT
CDR3aa: CASSVAPGRDQPQHF
d_gene: .
abundance: .
j_gene: TRBJ1-5
v_gene: TRBV9

CDR3nt: TGTGCTAGCAGCACGGGACCAGACAATGAGCAGTTCTTC
CDR3aa: CASSTGPDNEQFF
d_gene: .
abundance: .
j_gene: TRBJ2-1
v_gene: TRBV7-7

CDR3nt: TGTGCCAGCAGCCAAAACAGGGATACCAATGAGCAGTTCTTC
CDR3aa: CASSQNRDTNEQFF
d_gene: .
abundance: once
j_gene: TRBJ2-1
v_gene: TRBV7-2

CDR3nt: TGTGCCAGCTCCATTGGGGGCAATCAGCCCCAGCATTTT
CDR3aa: CASSIGGNQPQHF
d_gene: .
abundance: .
j_gene: TRBJ1-5
v_gene: TRBV2

CDR3nt: TGCGCCAGCAGCCAAGGTGGCACAGATACGCAGTATTTT
CDR3aa: CASSQGGTDTQYF
d_gene: .
abundance: .
j_gene: TRBJ2-3
v_gene: TRBV5-1

CDR3nt: TGTGCCACTCGGGAGGGCCTGAACACCGGGGAGCTGTTTTTT
CDR3aa: CATREGLNTGELFF
d_gene: TRBD2
abundance: .
j_gene: TRBJ2-2
v_gene: TRBV15

CDR3nt: TGTGCCAGCAGCTTCGGTCCGCGCGGAGAGGGGGAGACCCAGTACTTC
CDR3aa: CASSFGPRGEGETQYF
d_gene: .
abundance: once
j_gene: TRBJ2-5
v_gene: TRBV5-5

CDR3nt: TGTGCCACCAGCATACAGCCCCAAGAGACCCAGTACTTC
CDR3aa: CATSIQPQETQYF
d_gene: .
abundance: .
j_gene: TRBJ2-5
v_gene: TRBV15

CDR3nt: TGTGCCAGCAGCCCCCTCAACGAGGGAAACACTGAAGCTTTCTTT
CDR3aa: CASSPLNEGNTEAFF
d_gene: .
abundance: once
j_gene: TRBJ1-1
v_gene: TRBV7-9

CDR3nt: TGTGCCAGCAGCCCCCCGGGGGCTGGCCAGCCCCAGCATTTT
CDR3aa: CASSPPGAGQPQHF
d_gene: .
abundance: .
j_gene: TRBJ1-5
v_gene: TRBV7-2

CDR3nt: TGTGCCAGCAGCTTAGAGTGGCACTCGAACTATGGCTACACCTTC
CDR3aa: CASSLEWHSNYGYTF
d_gene: .
abundance: .
j_gene: TRBJ1-2
v_gene: TRBV7-9

CDR3nt: TGTGCCAGCAGCTCCCTCCAGGGTACCTACAATGAGCAGTTCTTC
CDR3aa: CASSSLQGTYNEQFF
d_gene: .
abundance: .
j_gene: TRBJ2-1
v_gene: TRBV7-6

CDR3nt: TGTGCCAGCAGTTCGCCCAGCTCTGGAAACACCATATATTTT
CDR3aa: CASSSPSSGNTIYF
d_gene: .
abundance: .
j_gene: TRBJ1-3
v_gene: TRBV27

CDR3nt: TGTGCCAGCGGTTCGGGACAGGGCTACAATGAGCAGTTCTTC
CDR3aa: CASGSGQGYNEQFF
d_gene: TRBD1
abundance: .
j_gene: TRBJ2-1
v_gene: TRBV2

CDR3nt: TGTGCCAGCAGCTCGGGATTGCTAGGGCAGCTCACAGATACGCAGTATTTT
CDR3aa: CASSSGLLGQLTDTQYF
d_gene: .
abundance: once
j_gene: TRBJ2-3
v_gene: TRBV5-5

CDR3nt: TGTGCCAGCAGTTTCCGACCCACCGGGGAGCTGTTTTTT
CDR3aa: CASSFRPTGELFF
d_gene: .
abundance: .
j_gene: TRBJ2-2
v_gene: TRBV27